This TCR beta chain was identified during a study of beta chain features in type 1 diabetes. On the study more broadly: Healthy donors and patients had similar age, gender and cell yields. General study findings and limits: For cells with high TCR expression, cDNA sequencing could yield over-representation. There was a moderate but significant shortening of TCRB CDR3s in all four CD4+ subsets of Type 1 diabetes patients.

The authors reverse transcribed all of the isolated RNA, so sequencing captured expressed TCRB transcripts. Only in-frame clones appear in the TCRdb table, and some are missing; sequencing was by immunoSEQ multiplex PCR. The sample lists roughly 700,000 clones, over 10% occurring once. Approximately 0.11 L of blood, on average, came from one heparinised draw per donor. With regard to this clone: What it recognizes is unknown.

The CDR3 loop spans 15 amino acids. The V segment lost 4 bases and the J segment 8 bases; nucleotides outside the gene matches: 12. CDR1 is SGHRS, CDR2 YFSETQ, per germline. The rearrangement uses TRBV5-1 and TRBJ2-1, with 7 bases that match TRBD2. What was sequenced was naive CD4+ T cells from blood. The TCR comes from a man in his late teens or twenties with type 1 diabetes. The CDR3, as DNA: TGCGCCAGCAGCGGACCCTTTGGTAGCGGGTATGAGCAGTTCTTC. As protein: CASSGPFGSGYEQFF.